The table lists the clone carrying this T cell receptor (beta chain) with a few counts. This specimen includes other DNA sequences encoding the same CDR3. This entry belongs to a study of shared clonotypes between healthy human individuals. The CDR3 length is 13 residues. CDR1 and CDR2 (germline): SGHRS, YFSETQ. The ends were cut back, 4 bases at V and 2 bases at J, with 6 bases in the middle. Sequencing was performed with immunoSEQ multiplex PCR; in TCRdb, only in-frame clones are kept and a portion is missing. The sample has about 2.4 million clones; roughly 93% are singletons. The origin of this receptor is a young man in good health. Some clones in this sample may be carry-over from other donors' samples. Material: naive CD4+ T cells from PBMCs. Subset given: CD45RA+ positively selected. The chain has TRBV5-1 and TRBJ2-2; D is uncertain. In nucleotides, the CDR3 is TGCGCCAGCAGCCAGATAAACACCGGGGAGCTGTTTTTT. The encoded protein is CASSQINTGELFF.